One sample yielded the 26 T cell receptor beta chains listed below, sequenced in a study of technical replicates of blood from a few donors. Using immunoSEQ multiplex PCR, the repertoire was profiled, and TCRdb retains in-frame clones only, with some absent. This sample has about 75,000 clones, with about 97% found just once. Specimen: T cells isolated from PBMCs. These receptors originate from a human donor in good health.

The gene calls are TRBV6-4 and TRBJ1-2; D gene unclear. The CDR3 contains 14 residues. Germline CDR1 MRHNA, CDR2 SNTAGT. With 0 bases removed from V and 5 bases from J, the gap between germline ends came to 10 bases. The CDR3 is CASSDSAEEYGYTF. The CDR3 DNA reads TGTGCCAGCAGTGACTCGGCCGAGGAGTATGGCTACACCTTC.

The CDR3: CASSGRLGVAGELFF. The CDR3 nucleotides are TGTGCCAGCAGCGGTCGGTTAGGGGTTGCCGGGGAGCTGTTTTTT. J is TRBJ2-2 and V is TRBV9, with a possible D match to TRBD1 (5 bases). The CDR3 has 15 amino acids. CDR1 SGDLS and CDR2 YYNGEE come from the germline V gene. The ends were cut back, 3 bases at V and 6 bases at J, with 15 bases in the middle.

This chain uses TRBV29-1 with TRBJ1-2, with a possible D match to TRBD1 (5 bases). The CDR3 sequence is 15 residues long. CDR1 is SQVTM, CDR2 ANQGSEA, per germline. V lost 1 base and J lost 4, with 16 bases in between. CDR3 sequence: CSVEGLETARYGYTF. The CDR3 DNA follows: TGCAGCGTTGAAGGGCTGGAGACAGCTCGCTATGGCTACACCTTC.

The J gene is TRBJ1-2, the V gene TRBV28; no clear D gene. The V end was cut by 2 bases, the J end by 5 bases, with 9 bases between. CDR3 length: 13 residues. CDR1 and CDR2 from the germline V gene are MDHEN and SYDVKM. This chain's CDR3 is CASSLKGAYGYTF. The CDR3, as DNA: TGTGCCAGCAGTTTAAAGGGAGCTTATGGCTACACCTTC.

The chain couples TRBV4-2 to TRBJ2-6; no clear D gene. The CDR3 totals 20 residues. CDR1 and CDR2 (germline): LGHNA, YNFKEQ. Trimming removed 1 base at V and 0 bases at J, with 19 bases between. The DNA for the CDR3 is TGTGCCAGCAGCCAAGGTTCCCTGTTTAGTTCCTCCTCTGGGGCCAACGTCCTGACTTTC. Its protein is CASSQGSLFSSSSGANVLTF.

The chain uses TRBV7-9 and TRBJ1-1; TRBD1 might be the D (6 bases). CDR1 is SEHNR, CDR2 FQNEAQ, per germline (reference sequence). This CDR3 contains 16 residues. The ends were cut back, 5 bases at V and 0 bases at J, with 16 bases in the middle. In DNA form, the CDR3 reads TGTGCCAGCAGCCAAGAAAAGGACAGCTTGAACACTGAAGCTTTCTTT. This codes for CASSQEKDSLNTEAFF. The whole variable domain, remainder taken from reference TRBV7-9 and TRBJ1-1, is DTGVSQNPRHKITKRGQNVTFRCDPISEHNRLYWYRQTLGQGPEFLTYFQNEAQLEKSRLLSDRFSAERPKGSFSTLEIQRTEQGDSAMYLCASSQEKDSLNTEAFFGQGTRLTVV.

The CDR3 spells CASSYYTGQRSYEQYF. As DNA, the CDR3 is TGTGCCAGCAGTTATTACACAGGGCAGCGCTCCTACGAGCAGTACTTC. The gene calls are TRBV6-5 and TRBJ2-7; TRBD1 might be the D (6 bases). The CDR3 totals 16 residues. Trimming took 3 bases from V and 0 from J, leaving 15 bases between them. Germline values: CDR1 MNHEY, CDR2 SVGAGI.

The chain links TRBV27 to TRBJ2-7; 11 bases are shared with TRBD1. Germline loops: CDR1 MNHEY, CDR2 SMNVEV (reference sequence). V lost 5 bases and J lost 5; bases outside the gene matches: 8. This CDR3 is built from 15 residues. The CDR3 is CASSLRTGGKNEQYF. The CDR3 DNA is TGTGCCAGCAGTCTCAGGACAGGGGGCAAGAACGAGCAGTACTTC.

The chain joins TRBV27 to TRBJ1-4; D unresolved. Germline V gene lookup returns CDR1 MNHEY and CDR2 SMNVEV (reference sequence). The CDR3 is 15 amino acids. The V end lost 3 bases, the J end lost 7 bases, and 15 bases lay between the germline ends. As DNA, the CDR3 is TGTGCCAGCAGTTTTTACGCGGGTCCGACTGAAAAACTGTTTTTT. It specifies CASSFYAGPTEKLFF.

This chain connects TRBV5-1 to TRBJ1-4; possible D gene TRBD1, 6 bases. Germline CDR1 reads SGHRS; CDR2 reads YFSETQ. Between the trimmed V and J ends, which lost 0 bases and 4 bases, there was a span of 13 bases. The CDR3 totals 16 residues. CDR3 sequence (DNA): TGCGCCAGCAGCTTGGAGGCAGGGGTTAATAATGAAAAACTGTTTTTT. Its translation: CASSLEAGVNNEKLFF.

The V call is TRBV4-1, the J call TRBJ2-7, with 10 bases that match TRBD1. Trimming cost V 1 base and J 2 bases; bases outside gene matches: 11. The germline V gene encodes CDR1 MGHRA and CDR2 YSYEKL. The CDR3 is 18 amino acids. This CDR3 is CASSQAYLWDRGTYEQYF. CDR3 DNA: TGCGCCAGCAGCCAAGCCTACCTTTGGGACAGGGGTACCTACGAGCAGTACTTC.

CDR3 protein: CASSTGTGTYEQYF. The CDR3 DNA follows: TGTGCCAGTAGTACCGGGACAGGAACCTACGAGCAGTACTTC. The rearrangement joins TRBV19 to TRBJ2-7; 8 positions match TRBD1. CDR3 size: 14 residues. J was trimmed by 2 bases and V by 4 bases; bases with no gene match: 4. Germline V gene sequence: CDR1 LNHDA, CDR2 SQIVND (reference sequence).

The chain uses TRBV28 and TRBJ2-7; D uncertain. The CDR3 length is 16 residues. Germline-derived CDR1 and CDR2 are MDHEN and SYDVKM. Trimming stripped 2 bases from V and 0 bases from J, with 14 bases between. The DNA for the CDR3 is TGTGCCAGCAGTTTAAGTAAGTGGGCGAGCTCCTACGAGCAGTACTTC. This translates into CASSLSKWASSYEQYF.

The CDR3 region is CASGSGVLNYGYTF. As DNA, the CDR3 is TGTGCTAGTGGTTCAGGGGTTCTAAACTATGGCTACACCTTC. This chain joins TRBV12-5 and TRBJ1-2; D is possibly TRBD1 (6 bases). Trimming pared 4 bases from V and 2 bases from J, leaving 11 bases between. Germline V gene data show CDR1 as LGHNT and CDR2 as FRNRAP. The CDR3 has 14 residues.

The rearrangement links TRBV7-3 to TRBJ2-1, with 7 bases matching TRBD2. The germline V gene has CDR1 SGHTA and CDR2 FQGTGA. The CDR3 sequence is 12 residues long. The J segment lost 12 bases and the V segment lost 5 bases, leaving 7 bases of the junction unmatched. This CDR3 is CASSQSGARQFF. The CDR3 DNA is TGTGCCAGCAGCCAAAGCGGGGCCAGGCAGTTCTTC.

The CDR3 DNA reads as TGTGCCAGCAGCTTGGGTAATTTAGCCAAAAACATTCAGTACTTC. Its translation is CASSLGNLAKNIQYF. The chain joins TRBV5-4 to TRBJ2-4; D is unresolved. V was clipped by 0 bases and J by 0 bases, with 7 bases between them. The CDR3 totals 15 residues. Per the germline V gene, CDR1 is SGHNT and CDR2 is YYREEE (reference sequence).

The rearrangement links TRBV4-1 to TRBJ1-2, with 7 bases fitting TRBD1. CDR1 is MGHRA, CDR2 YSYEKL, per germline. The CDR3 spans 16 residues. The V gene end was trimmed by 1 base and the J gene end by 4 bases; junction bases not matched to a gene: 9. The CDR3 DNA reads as TGCGCCAGCAGCCAAGCGGGTGACAGGGTCCCCTATGGCTACACCTTC. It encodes CASSQAGDRVPYGYTF.

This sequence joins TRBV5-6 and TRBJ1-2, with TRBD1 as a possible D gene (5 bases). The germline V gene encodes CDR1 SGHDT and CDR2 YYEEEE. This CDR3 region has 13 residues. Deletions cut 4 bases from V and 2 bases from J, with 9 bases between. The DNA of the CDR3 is TGTGCCAGCAGCCCGGGGGAGAACTATGGCTACACCTTC. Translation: CASSPGENYGYTF.

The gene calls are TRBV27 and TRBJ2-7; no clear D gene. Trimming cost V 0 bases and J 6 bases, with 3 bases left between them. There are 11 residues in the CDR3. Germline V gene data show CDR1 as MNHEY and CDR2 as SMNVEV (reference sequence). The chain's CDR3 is CASSLSSEQYF. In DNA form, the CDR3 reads TGTGCCAGCAGTTTATCTAGCGAGCAGTACTTC.

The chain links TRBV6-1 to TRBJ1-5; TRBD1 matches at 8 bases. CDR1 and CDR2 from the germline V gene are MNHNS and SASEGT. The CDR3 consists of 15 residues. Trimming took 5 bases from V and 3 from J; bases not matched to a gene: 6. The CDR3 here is CASSTTQGANQPQHF. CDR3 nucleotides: TGTGCCAGCAGTACTACCCAGGGGGCCAATCAGCCCCAGCATTTT.

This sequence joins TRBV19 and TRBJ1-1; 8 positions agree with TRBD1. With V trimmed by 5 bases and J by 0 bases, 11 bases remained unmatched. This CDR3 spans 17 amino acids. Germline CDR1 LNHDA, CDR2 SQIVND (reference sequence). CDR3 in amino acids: CASSPGQGGALNTEAFF. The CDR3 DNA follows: TGTGCCAGTAGTCCAGGACAGGGAGGGGCGTTGAACACTGAAGCTTTCTTT.

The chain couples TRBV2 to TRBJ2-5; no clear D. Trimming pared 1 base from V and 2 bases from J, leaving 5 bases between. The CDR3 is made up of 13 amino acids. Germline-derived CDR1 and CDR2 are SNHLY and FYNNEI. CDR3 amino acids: CASSEGDQETQYF. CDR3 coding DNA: TGTGCCAGCAGTGAAGGAGATCAAGAGACCCAGTACTTC.

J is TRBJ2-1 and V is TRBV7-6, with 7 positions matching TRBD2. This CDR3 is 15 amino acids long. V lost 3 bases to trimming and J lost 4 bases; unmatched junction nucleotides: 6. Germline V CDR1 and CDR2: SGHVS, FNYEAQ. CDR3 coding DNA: TGTGCCAGCAGCTTGAGCGGGACCACATACAATGAGCAGTTCTTC. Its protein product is CASSLSGTTYNEQFF.

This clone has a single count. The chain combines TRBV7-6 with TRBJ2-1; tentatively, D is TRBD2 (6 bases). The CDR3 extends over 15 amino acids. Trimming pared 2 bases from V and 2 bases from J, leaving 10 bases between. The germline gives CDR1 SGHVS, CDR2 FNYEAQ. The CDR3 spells CASSLMAGTYNEQFF. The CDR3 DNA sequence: TGTGCCAGCAGCTTAATGGCGGGAACCTACAATGAGCAGTTCTTC.

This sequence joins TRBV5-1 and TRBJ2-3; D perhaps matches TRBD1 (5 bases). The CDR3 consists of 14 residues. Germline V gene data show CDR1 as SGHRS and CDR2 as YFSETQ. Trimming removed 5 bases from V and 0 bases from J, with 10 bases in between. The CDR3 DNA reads TGCGCCAGCAGAGGGTCAGGGAGCACAGATACGCAGTATTTT. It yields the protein CASRGSGSTDTQYF. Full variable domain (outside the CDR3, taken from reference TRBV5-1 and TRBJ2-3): KAGVTQTPRYLIKTRGQQVTLSCSPISGHRSVSWYQQTPGQGLQFLFEYFSETQRNKGNFPGRFSGRQFSNSRSEMNVSTLELGDSALYLCASRGSGSTDTQYFGPGTRLTVL.

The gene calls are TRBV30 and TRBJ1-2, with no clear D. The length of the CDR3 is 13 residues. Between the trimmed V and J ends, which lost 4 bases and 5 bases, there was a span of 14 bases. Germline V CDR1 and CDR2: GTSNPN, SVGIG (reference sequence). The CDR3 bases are TGTGCCTGGAAGGATTGGAGTCCTTATGGCTACACCTTC. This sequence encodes CAWKDWSPYGYTF.